These T cell receptor beta chains were read from a single sample in a study of cytomegalovirus exposure and HLA in healthy donors. The repertoire was sequenced with immunoSEQ multiplex PCR; TCRdb's copy has only in-frame clones and lacks some. This table has over 150,000 clones, 65% to 70% appearing once. The source material was PBMCs. The source is a woman between 18 and 30 years old in good health and CMV-seropositive. Each CDR3 is given with its conserved first and last residue. Each record gives: J gene, clone size, D gene, CDR3 length, V gene, CDR3 DNA, CDR3 protein. D genes are given only for firm matches. For some rows the clone size is stated as once, few or many, or as a class when expanded; others skip it.

TRBJ1-1,.,TRBD1,13,TRBV30,TGTGCCTGGAGTGTAACAGGGGGGACTGAAGCTTTCTTT,CAWSVTGGTEAFF
TRBJ2-2,few,TRBD1,15,TRBV6-5,TGTGCCAGCAGTTACTTTGGGACAGGGGGCGGGGAGCTGTTTTTT,CASSYFGTGGGELFF
TRBJ1-4,few,.,14,TRBV6-5,TGTGCCAGCAGTGAAATACGGGAGAGTGAAAAACTGTTTTTT,CASSEIRESEKLFF
TRBJ2-7,few,TRBD1,14,TRBV27,TGTGCCAGCAGTTTATCGGGACAGAACTACGAGCAGTACTTC,CASSLSGQNYEQYF
TRBJ1-6,.,TRBD1,16,TRBV2,TGTGCCAGCAGTGAAACGGGGACAGGTCATAATTCACCCCTCCACTTT,CASSETGTGHNSPLHF
TRBJ2-3,few,TRBD2,15,TRBV6-4,TGTGCCAGCAGTGGAGGACTAGCCCCCACAGATACGCAGTATTTT,CASSGGLAPTDTQYF
TRBJ1-2,few,.,17,TRBV2,TGTGCCAGCAGTGAATACGGGGGGCCGTTATCCCCCTATGGCTACACCTTC,CASSEYGGPLSPYGYTF
TRBJ1-2,.,.,15,TRBV7-2,TGTGCCAGCAGCTTATCACAGGGTCTAGTATATGGCTACACCTTC,CASSLSQGLVYGYTF
TRBJ1-2,.,TRBD1,14,TRBV6-5,TGTGCCAGCAGTTACTCAGGGGACAGTGGGCGCTACACCTTC,CASSYSGDSGRYTF
TRBJ2-1,.,TRBD1,15,TRBV2,TGTGCCAGCAGTTCCCGACAGGGCAGATACAATGAGCAGTTCTTC,CASSSRQGRYNEQFF
TRBJ1-6,.,.,14,TRBV30,TGTGCCTGGAGTCCGGGGGAAGGTAATTCACCCCTCCACTTT,CAWSPGEGNSPLHF
TRBJ2-7,.,TRBD2,13,TRBV9,TGTGCCAGCAGCCCGGGACTACAATACGAGCAGTACTTC,CASSPGLQYEQYF
TRBJ2-7,.,TRBD1,16,TRBV7-9,TGTGCCAGCAGCTCCATTGGGAGACAGGGGGCCTACGAGCAGTACTTC,CASSSIGRQGAYEQYF
TRBJ2-7,.,TRBD1,14,TRBV29-1,TGCAGCGTGGAAGACAGGGTTGGAGCGTACGAGCAGTACTTC,CSVEDRVGAYEQYF
TRBJ1-4,.,TRBD1,18,TRBV7-8,TGTGCCAGCAGCTTAGGGCTCGATACGGGGACAGGGTACGAAAAACTGTTTTTT,CASSLGLDTGTGYEKLFF
TRBJ1-5,.,TRBD1,15,TRBV7-6,TGTGCCAGCAGCCCCAGGACAGGCGCGGATCAGCCCCAGCATTTT,CASSPRTGADQPQHF
TRBJ1-2,.,.,15,TRBV28,TGTGCCAGCAGCTTAGCGGGGACTGTTTGGAGTGGCTACACCTTC,CASSLAGTVWSGYTF
TRBJ2-1,few,.,16,TRBV4-1,TGCGCCAGCAGCGGTTTCAGGGGCCGCTCCTACAATGAGCAGTTCTTC,CASSGFRGRSYNEQFF
TRBJ2-2,once,.,17,TRBV29-1,TGCAGCGTCGCCGATGGGGCGGGAAAGTTGGGTTTCGGGGAGCTGTTTTTT,CSVADGAGKLGFGELFF
TRBJ2-7,.,TRBD1,15,TRBV19,TGTGCCAGTAGTAAGGGGACAGGTCTCTCCTACGAGCAGTACTTC,CASSKGTGLSYEQYF
TRBJ2-1,.,TRBD1,15,TRBV6-5,TGTGCCAGCAGCTCGGACAGGAGCTCCTACAATGAGCAGTTCTTC,CASSSDRSSYNEQFF
TRBJ2-7,.,TRBD1,16,TRBV2,TGTGCCAGCGACTGGGGGACAGGCGAAAGCTCCTACGAGCAGTACTTC,CASDWGTGESSYEQYF
TRBJ1-2,.,.,11,TRBV5-8,TGTGCCAGCATCAGGATCTATGGCTACACCTTC,CASIRIYGYTF
TRBJ1-1,.,.,17,TRBV5-6,TGTGCCAGCAGCTTGGTTGTGGGACAAGAGTTGTACACTGAAGCTTTCTTT,CASSLVVGQELYTEAFF
TRBJ1-1,.,.,14,TRBV6-5,TGTGCCAGCAGTGTCCTCGGGACGGGAGATGAAGCTTTCTTT,CASSVLGTGDEAFF
TRBJ1-5,.,.,11,TRBV6-1,TGTGCCAGCATCGGGAATCAGCCCCAGCATTTT,CASIGNQPQHF
TRBJ2-7,.,TRBD2,17,TRBV30,TGTGCCTGGAACCCCTCTAGGACTAGCGGCGCCTCCTACGAGCAGTACTTC,CAWNPSRTSGASYEQYF
TRBJ2-5,.,.,15,TRBV9,TGTGCCAGCAGCGTAGGGCCAGGGGAAGGGAGAACCCAGTACTTC,CASSVGPGEGRTQYF
TRBJ2-3,.,.,17,TRBV27,TGTGCCAGCAGTTCGAACCGGGACTCCTTAGGAGCAGATACGCAGTATTTT,CASSSNRDSLGADTQYF
TRBJ2-7,.,TRBD1,15,TRBV29-1,TGCAGCGTTGAATCCCCCGACAGGGGGACCTACGAGCAGTACTTC,CSVESPDRGTYEQYF
TRBJ2-7,.,.,14,TRBV2,TGTGCCACGGGGGAGGAAGGACAGGCCTACGAGCAGTACTTC,CATGEEGQAYEQYF
TRBJ2-7,.,TRBD2,14,TRBV11-2,TGTGCCAGCACGGGACTAGCGGTTGCCTACGAGCAGTACTTC,CASTGLAVAYEQYF
TRBJ1-2,.,.,13,TRBV14,TGTGCCAGCAGCCCAAGGGTAGCGGATGGCTACACCTTC,CASSPRVADGYTF
TRBJ1-1,.,TRBD1,15,TRBV15,TGTGCCACCAGTCGGACAGGGGGTATTTTCACTGAAGCTTTCTTT,CATSRTGGIFTEAFF
TRBJ1-1,.,.,14,TRBV2,TGTGCCACCATGGTCGGGAGCCTGAACACTGAAGCTTTCTTT,CATMVGSLNTEAFF
TRBJ2-2,.,.,14,TRBV5-4,TGTGCCACCCACCGGACGGGAAACACCGGGGAGCTGTTTTTT,CATHRTGNTGELFF
TRBJ1-2,few,.,14,TRBV7-9,TGTGCCAGCAGCTTATCAGGACAGCTCGGTGGCTACACCTTC,CASSLSGQLGGYTF
TRBJ2-2,.,TRBD2,15,TRBV2,TGTGCCAGCAGTGAAGGGGGACTAGAAACCGGGGAGCTGTTTTTT,CASSEGGLETGELFF
TRBJ1-2,.,.,14,TRBV18,TGTGCCAGCTCACCGATTGAGGACAGTCATGGCTACACCTTC,CASSPIEDSHGYTF
TRBJ2-1,few,TRBD2,15,TRBV11-1,TGTGCCAGCAGCTTGAGCGGGGAGCCCTACAATGAGCAGTTCTTC,CASSLSGEPYNEQFF
TRBJ2-2,.,TRBD1,13,TRBV4-3,TGCGCCAGCAGCCTACAGGGGTACGGGGAGCTGTTTTTT,CASSLQGYGELFF
TRBJ2-1,once,TRBD2,15,TRBV5-4,TGTGCCAGCAGCTTAAGCGGGAGGCTATACAATGAGCAGTTCTTC,CASSLSGRLYNEQFF
TRBJ1-2,.,TRBD1,16,TRBV9,TGTGCCAGCAGCCCAGGGACAGGGGCGACGACCTATGGCTACACCTTC,CASSPGTGATTYGYTF
TRBJ1-2,.,TRBD1,14,TRBV6-6,TGTGCCAGCAGTGAGGGACAGGGGAACTATGGCTACACCTTC,CASSEGQGNYGYTF
TRBJ2-3,once,TRBD2,15,TRBV10-3,TGTGCCATCAGGCTCACTAGCGGGGGGACAGATACGCAGTATTTT,CAIRLTSGGTDTQYF
TRBJ2-6,.,.,17,TRBV4-2,TGTGCCAGCAGCCAACAGTTTTCGGAGGCTGGGGCCAACGTCCTGACTTTC,CASSQQFSEAGANVLTF
TRBJ2-7,.,TRBD1,11,TRBV27,TGTGCCTGCGGGACAGGGGCCGAGCAGTACTTC,CACGTGAEQYF
TRBJ2-5,few,TRBD1,16,TRBV18,TGTGCCAGCTCACTCGGGACAGGGTTGGGTCAAGAGACCCAGTACTTC,CASSLGTGLGQETQYF
TRBJ2-7,.,.,12,TRBV29-1,TGCAGCGTTCAGGCAGCCAGCTACGAGCAGTACTTC,CSVQAASYEQYF
TRBJ2-1,.,TRBD1,14,TRBV6-1,TGTGCCAGCAGTGGACAGGGCCGGGCTAATGAGCAGTTCTTC,CASSGQGRANEQFF
TRBJ1-1,once,TRBD1,16,TRBV11-2,TGTGCCAGCAGCTTAGCAGAGGGCAGGGGGATCCCTGAAGCTTTCTTT,CASSLAEGRGIPEAFF